This T cell receptor beta chain came from a study of blood T cell repertoires in COVID-19. How the authors handled the data: The authors estimated nucleated cell counts from reference gene primer amplification. The data were produced by immunoSEQ multiplex PCR, yet TCRdb's version contains in-frame clones alone and is incomplete. V, J and clone size are those of that table, while D and trimming were read from the DNA. Of 100,000 to 150,000 clones in the sample, 92% are singletons; the top ten hold roughly 2%. Patients of the Seattle cohort, enrolled during active infection, were followed longitudinally. This CDR3 has 15 amino acids. CDR1 is MNHEY, CDR2 SVGAGI, per germline. The V and J ends lost 2 bases and 1 base respectively, with 10 bases between them. In this sample, this clone turned up once.

The V and J genes are TRBV6-5 and TRBJ2-3; D may be TRBD1 (5 bases). The TCR sequence derives from a man aged 45-65 years with COVID-19, enrolled during active disease. Sequenced input: peripheral blood. Here the CDR3 DNA reads TGTGCCAGCAGTTACAGGGGTGGAGGCACAGATACGCAGTATTTT. Its protein product is CASSYRGGGTDTQYF.